The rows below give T cell receptor beta chains drawn from one sample of a study of sequential checkpoint blockade in melanoma. Sequencing used immunoSEQ multiplex PCR; TCRdb keeps in-frame clones, though not all of them. The sample holds 20,000 to 25,000 clones, roughly 75% seen once. The sequencing used CD8+ T cells sorted from blood (inferred from file names), collected from a patient given nivolumab and ipilimumab in sequence. The origin of the receptors is a human donor with melanoma. The CDR3 runs from the conserved cysteine through the conserved F or W. The D gene is left open where the match is weak. Rows may omit the clone size; those that give it use once, few, many or a size class.

>-|TRBJ1-1|-|TRBV13
CASSLNAMNTEAFF
TGTGCCAGCAGCTTGAACGCTATGAACACTGAAGCTTTCTTT
>-|TRBJ2-1|once|TRBV7-9
CASSPSSSNEQFF
TGTGCCAGCAGCCCCTCTTCGAGCAATGAGCAGTTCTTC
>-|TRBJ1-5|-|TRBV25-1
CASSDEGWSNQPQHF
TGTGCCAGCAGTGATGAGGGTTGGAGCAATCAGCCCCAGCATTTT
>-|TRBJ2-3|-|TRBV6-1
CASSEALGPMGTDTQYF
TGTGCCAGCAGTGAAGCGCTTGGGCCGATGGGCACAGATACGCAGTATTTT
>-|TRBJ1-2|-|TRBV27
CASRPRGDYGYTF
TGTGCCAGCAGACCCCGGGGGGACTATGGCTACACCTTC
>-|TRBJ1-1|-|TRBV2
CASGRGTEAFF
TGTGCCAGCGGGAGGGGCACTGAAGCTTTCTTT
>TRBD1|TRBJ2-3|-|TRBV9
CASSLGQPTDTQYF
TGTGCCAGCAGCCTGGGACAGCCCACAGATACGCAGTATTTT
>-|TRBJ2-7|medium-sized|TRBV18
CASSPSGTGLYEQYF
TGTGCCAGCTCACCATCAGGCACAGGGCTCTACGAGCAGTACTTC
>-|TRBJ1-3|-|TRBV29-1
CSVVPLGAGNTIYF
TGCAGCGTTGTCCCCCTTGGAGCTGGAAACACCATATATTTT
>-|TRBJ2-5|-|TRBV7-2
CASSGGEETQYF
TGTGCCAGCAGCGGCGGAGAAGAGACCCAGTACTTC
>-|TRBJ2-2|-|TRBV19
CAGMGQNTGELFF
TGTGCCGGGATGGGACAGAACACCGGGGAGCTGTTTTTT
>TRBD2|TRBJ2-2|-|TRBV4-1
CASSTEVLAGDTGELFF
TGCGCCAGCAGCACAGAGGTCCTAGCGGGGGACACCGGGGAGCTGTTTTTT
>TRBD1|TRBJ2-1|-|TRBV19
CASEPGQGGNEQFF
TGTGCCAGTGAGCCGGGACAGGGTGGCAATGAGCAGTTCTTC
>TRBD1|TRBJ2-1|-|TRBV5-8
CASSTGQGYHNEQFF
TGTGCCAGCAGCACGGGACAGGGGTACCACAATGAGCAGTTCTTC
>-|TRBJ2-5|once|TRBV7-9
CASSSSQGEETQYF
TGTGCCAGCAGCTCTTCCCAGGGTGAAGAGACCCAGTACTTC
>-|TRBJ2-1|-|TRBV15
CATSRAVRGFYNEQFF
TGTGCCACCAGCAGAGCCGTACGGGGATTTTACAATGAGCAGTTCTTC
>TRBD2|TRBJ2-1|-|TRBV13
CASSPGTSGGDEQFF
TGTGCCAGCAGCCCTGGGACTAGCGGGGGGGACGAGCAGTTCTTC
>-|TRBJ1-3|-|TRBV4-2
CASSQDQADFRHTIYF
TGTGCCAGCAGCCAAGACCAGGCGGACTTTAGACACACCATATATTTT
>TRBD1|TRBJ1-2|-|TRBV5-4
CASSLEGAASYGYTF
TGTGCCAGCAGCTTGGAGGGGGCCGCCTCCTACGGCTACACCTTC
>TRBD1|TRBJ2-5|once|TRBV4-1
CASSQEQGSGETQYF
TGCGCCAGCAGCCAGGAACAGGGGTCGGGGGAGACCCAGTACTTC
>-|TRBJ1-6|-|TRBV5-4
CASSLGHSNSPLHF
TGTGCCAGCAGCTTGGGACACTCTAATTCACCCCTCCACTTT
>TRBD2|TRBJ2-1|-|TRBV7-2
CASSLMASGGHNEQFF
TGTGCCAGCAGCTTAATGGCCAGCGGGGGGCACAATGAGCAGTTCTTC
>-|TRBJ2-2|once|TRBV4-2
CASSQEYLTGELFF
TGTGCCAGCAGCCAAGAGTATCTTACCGGGGAGCTGTTTTTT
>TRBD1|TRBJ2-1|-|TRBV10-2
CASSEMGTAYNEQFF
TGCGCCAGCAGTGAAATGGGGACAGCCTACAATGAGCAGTTCTTC
>TRBD1|TRBJ2-1|few|TRBV6-4
CASSETGGSYNEQFF
TGTGCCAGCAGTGAGACAGGGGGCTCCTACAATGAGCAGTTCTTC
>TRBD2|TRBJ2-1|-|TRBV10-1
CASSESRGTDEQFF
TGCGCCAGCAGTGAGTCGCGGGGGACCGATGAGCAGTTCTTC
>TRBD1|TRBJ1-1|-|TRBV27
CASSLRGMNTEAFF
TGTGCCAGCAGTCTCAGGGGGATGAACACTGAAGCTTTCTTT
>TRBD2|TRBJ2-1|-|TRBV5-6
CASSLVAGGRPNEQFF
TGTGCCAGCAGCTTGGTCGCGGGGGGGAGACCCAATGAGCAGTTCTTC
>-|TRBJ1-1|-|TRBV2
CASSGTAEVSTEAFF
TGTGCCAGCAGCGGGACTGCCGAAGTGAGCACTGAAGCTTTCTTT
>-|TRBJ1-6|once|TRBV6-5
CASSYSRLGEGPLHF
TGTGCCAGCAGTTACTCGAGGCTAGGAGAGGGACCCCTCCACTTT
>TRBD1|TRBJ1-2|medium-sized|TRBV6-4
CASSDSPGGSYGYTF
TGTGCCAGCAGTGACAGTCCAGGGGGCAGCTATGGCTACACCTTC
>-|TRBJ2-5|-|TRBV10-1
CASSESLSGEAQYF
TGCGCCAGCAGTGAGTCCTTGTCCGGAGAGGCCCAGTACTTC
>-|TRBJ2-1|-|TRBV9
CASSPSGGATYNEQFF
TGTGCCAGCAGCCCTTCTGGCGGGGCTACGTACAATGAGCAGTTCTTC
>-|TRBJ2-1|-|TRBV28
CASISRGFSYNEQFF
TGTGCCAGCATCTCCAGGGGCTTCTCCTACAATGAGCAGTTCTTC
>TRBD1|TRBJ1-5|-|TRBV19
CASSADRTYYSNQPQHF
TGTGCCAGTAGTGCGGACAGGACGTATTATAGCAATCAGCCCCAGCATTTT
>-|TRBJ1-5|-|TRBV5-1
CASSSLGGQPQHF
TGCGCCAGCAGCTCCCTCGGGGGGCAGCCCCAGCATTTT
>-|TRBJ1-2|-|TRBV5-4
CASSSTGFEGYTF
TGTGCCAGCAGCTCCACAGGGTTTGAAGGCTACACCTTC
>-|TRBJ1-5|-|TRBV4-1
CASSQVSGQPQHF
TGCGCCAGCAGCCAAGTTTCGGGTCAGCCCCAGCATTTT
>-|TRBJ2-7|once|TRBV10-3
CAISESREQYF
TGTGCCATCAGTGAGTCGAGGGAGCAGTACTTC
>TRBD2|TRBJ2-5|-|TRBV9
CASSVAPSGDYQETQYF
TGTGCCAGCAGCGTAGCCCCTAGCGGGGACTACCAAGAGACCCAGTACTTC
>-|TRBJ1-2|few|TRBV15
CATSRDHTGVYGYTF
TGTGCCACCAGCAGAGATCATACAGGAGTCTATGGCTACACCTTC
>TRBD1|TRBJ2-7|-|TRBV6-1
CASRTGANEQYF
TGTGCCAGCAGGACAGGGGCCAACGAGCAGTACTTC
>-|TRBJ2-2|-|TRBV7-2
CASSLPTGELFF
TGTGCCAGCAGCCTCCCCACCGGGGAGCTGTTTTTT
>-|TRBJ2-3|-|TRBV5-5
CASSLVGAADTQYF
TGTGCCAGCAGCTTGGTCGGAGCCGCAGATACGCAGTATTTT
>-|TRBJ1-6|-|TRBV28
CASSHQGLGSPLHF
TGTGCCAGCAGTCATCAGGGACTTGGCTCACCCCTCCACTTT
>-|TRBJ1-5|few|TRBV16
CASSQSPGGNQPQHF
TGTGCCAGCAGCCAATCACCGGGGGGAAATCAGCCCCAGCATTTT
>TRBD2|TRBJ2-1|-|TRBV27
CASSFAVTSGVHEQFF
TGTGCCAGCAGTTTCGCGGTCACTAGCGGGGTCCATGAGCAGTTCTTC
>TRBD2|TRBJ2-3|-|TRBV12-5
CASGHAFRGGQGYTDTQYF
TGTGCTAGTGGTCATGCCTTCCGGGGGGGCCAAGGGTACACAGATACGCAGTATTTT
>-|TRBJ1-5|-|TRBV27
CASSLWPSGNQPQHF
TGTGCCAGCAGTTTATGGCCATCAGGCAATCAGCCCCAGCATTTT
>TRBD2|TRBJ2-5|-|TRBV27
CASSPSHPGGVGTQYF
TGTGCCAGCAGTCCCAGTCACCCGGGGGGTGTTGGGACCCAGTACTTC
>TRBD1|TRBJ2-5|-|TRBV6-1
CASSDWTGRNF
TGTGCCAGCAGTGACTGGACAGGGAGGAACTTC
>TRBD1|TRBJ2-7|-|TRBV11-2
CASSPGTVSSEQYF
TGTGCCAGCAGCCCCGGGACAGTAAGCAGCGAGCAGTACTTC
>-|TRBJ2-1|once|TRBV7-9
CASSSPVYNEQFF
TGTGCCAGCAGCTCCCCGGTGTACAATGAGCAGTTCTTC
>-|TRBJ1-2|-|TRBV14
CASSHRSGRNGYTF
TGTGCCAGCAGCCACAGGTCGGGGAGGAATGGCTACACCTTC
>-|TRBJ1-2|-|TRBV4-1
CASSPGLGGAYGYTF
TGCGCCAGCAGCCCGGGCCTCGGAGGGGCCTATGGCTACACCTTC